This entry lists 18 T cell receptor beta chains sequenced from one sample in a study of blood T cells in healthy people across ages. Sample-barcoded 5' priming and a J-beta primer mix drove a second PCR of roughly 7 to 11 cycles. TCRdb re-called the 5' RACE reads through MiXCR, storing one row per CDR3 protein. The profile shows over a million distinct CDR3 sequences, almost 60% of them singletons. Sequenced: blood. These receptors were taken from a man between 18 and 29 years old in good health.

V gene TRBV20-1 combines with J gene TRBJ2-5; D may be TRBD2 (6 bases). The CDR3 is 14 amino acids. V lost 8 bases and J lost 3, with 19 bases in between. Germline V gives CDR1 DFQATT, CDR2 SNEGSKA (reference sequence). CDR3 sequence: CSTNLRDFEETQYF. CDR3 nucleotide sequence: TGCAGTACTAACTTGCGGGATTTCGAAGAGACCCAGTACTTC.

V is TRBV20-1 and J is TRBJ2-3; 9 bases map to TRBD2. The V segment lost 2 bases and the J segment 3 bases; nucleotides outside the gene matches: 6. The length of the CDR3 is 15 residues. Germline CDR1 DFQATT, CDR2 SNEGSKA (reference sequence). Written as DNA, the CDR3 is TGCAGTGCTAGATCGAATGCGGGGGGGACAGATACGCAGTATTTT. Its translation: CSARSNAGGTDTQYF.

The rearrangement joins TRBV21-1 to TRBJ2-1; the table calls TRBD2, which could not be checked here. TRBV21-1 is a pseudogene segment. CDR3 length: 18 residues. The CDR3 sequence: CARTGTSGPGHTYNEQFF. CDR3 nucleotides: TGTGCCAGAACCGGGACTAGCGGCCCCGGGCATACCTACAATGAGCAGTTCTTC.

The chain uses TRBV3-1 and TRBJ2-7; D assignment may be TRBD1 or TRBD2 (5 bases each). The CDR3 contains 15 residues. V was pared by 0 bases and J by 6 bases, with 15 bases between. Germline V lookup: CDR1 LGHDT, CDR2 YNNKEL (reference sequence). CDR3 DNA sequence: TGTGCCAGCAGCCAAGACGGGGCGCTACCCCGCGAGCAGTACTTC. It specifies CASSQDGALPREQYF.

The chain employs TRBV24-1 and TRBJ2-5; D is perhaps TRBD1 (5 bases). The CDR3 has 15 residues. Deletions cut 1 base from V and 0 bases from J, with 8 bases between. CDR1 is KGHDR, CDR2 SFDVKD, per germline. The CDR3 bases are TGTGCCACCAGTGATTTTCCGACAGACCAAGAGACCCAGTACTTC. This codes for CATSDFPTDQETQYF.

This clonotype has only a few counts. The rearrangement joins TRBV12-3 or TRBV12-4 to TRBJ2-3, with 8 positions matching TRBD1. This CDR3 has 14 amino acids. V gave up 6 bases and J gave up 5 bases; unmatched junction bases: 7. CDR3 coding DNA: TGTGCCAGCAGCCCAGGGGGCCACCGAGATACGCAGTATTTT. Translating gives CASSPGGHRDTQYF.

The chain recombines TRBV29-1 with TRBJ2-3; D possibly matches TRBD1 or TRBD2 (5 bases each). V was trimmed by 3 bases and J by 1 base, leaving 11 bases between them. Germline V gives CDR1 SQVTM, CDR2 ANQGSEA. This CDR3 is built from 14 residues. CDR3 loop: CSVEGPVGTDTQYF. The CDR3, as DNA: TGCAGCGTTGAGGGACCCGTCGGCACAGATACGCAGTATTTT.

The genes are TRBV7-8 and TRBJ2-3; D not certain. The CDR3 runs to 18 residues. V shed 0 bases and J shed 2 bases, with 18 bases lying between them. From germline, CDR1 is SGHVS and CDR2 FQNEAQ. The CDR3 loop reads CASSLALRKVTSTDTQYF. The CDR3 DNA is TGTGCCAGCAGCTTAGCGCTTAGGAAGGTTACATCCACAGATACGCAGTATTTT. The full variable domain, its missing parts supplied by reference TRBV7-8 and TRBJ2-3, is GAGVSQSPRYKVAKRGQDVALRCDPISGHVSLFWYQQALGQGPEFLTYFQNEAQLDKSGLPSDRFFAERPEGSVSTLKIQRTQQEDSAVYLCASSLALRKVTSTDTQYFGPGTRLTVL.

The chain recombines TRBV5-1 with TRBJ2-3; 8 nucleotides line up with TRBD2. The CDR3 contains 18 residues. V lost 4 bases and J lost 1; bases outside the gene matches: 14. Per germline, CDR1 SGHRS and CDR2 YFSETQ. The CDR3 region has the DNA TGCGCCAGCAGCCCTGCGAGAGCGGGAGTGCCACGCACAGATACGCAGTATTTT. Protein product: CASSPARAGVPRTDTQYF. The full variable domain, in which reference TRBV5-1 and TRBJ2-3 provide the parts outside the CDR3, is KAGVTQTPRYLIKTRGQQVTLSCSPISGHRSVSWYQQTPGQGLQFLFEYFSETQRNKGNFPGRFSGRQFSNSRSEMNVSTLELGDSALYLCASSPARAGVPRTDTQYFGPGTRLTVL.

The J gene is TRBJ2-1, the V gene TRBV7-2; TRBD2 agrees at 7 bases. Germline V gene lookup returns CDR1 SGHTA and CDR2 FQGNSA. The CDR3 has 15 amino acids. J gave up 2 bases and V 6 bases, and 7 bases lay outside the gene matches. The DNA for the CDR3 is TGTGCCAGCAGACGTGGGGGAGGGGCCTACAATGAGCAGTTCTTC. It encodes CASRRGGGAYNEQFF.

V gene TRBV3-1 combines with J gene TRBJ1-2; D remains ambiguous. The CDR3 has 14 residues. Germline loops: CDR1 LGHDT, CDR2 YNNKEL (reference sequence). V lost 5 bases and J 2 bases, leaving 12 bases between the germline ends. The CDR3 region has the DNA TGTGCCAGCAGCAATCGGCATCACAACTATGGCTACACCTTC. As protein: CASSNRHHNYGYTF.

The rearrangement uses TRBV20-1 and TRBJ2-1; 11 bases fit TRBD2. The V gene end was trimmed by 4 bases and the J gene end by 7 bases; junction bases not matched to a gene: 9. Germline loops: CDR1 DFQATT, CDR2 SNEGSKA (reference sequence). The length of the CDR3 is 15 residues. DNA of the CDR3: TGCAGTGCTATTGCCGGGACTAGCGGTGGGAATGAGCAGTTCTTC. Encoded protein: CSAIAGTSGGNEQFF.

As to this clonotype: This clone may be a read error of a much larger clone one base away. The rearrangement links TRBV7-2 to TRBJ1-2; maybe TRBD1 (5 bases). The CDR3 spans 13 residues. CDR1 is SGHTA, CDR2 FQGNSA, per germline. V lost 8 bases and J lost 4, with 14 bases in between. CDR3 loop: CASGPTVSYGYTF. DNA for the CDR3: TGTGCCAGCGGCCCGACAGTTAGCTATGGCTACACCTTC.

This chain links TRBV29-1 with TRBJ1-4; D is unclear. The V end was cut by 6 bases, the J end by 12 bases, with 11 bases between. Germline V CDR1 and CDR2: SQVTM, ANQGSEA. CDR3 length equals 10 residues. DNA for the CDR3: TGCAGCGTCTTACACGGGGAACTGTTTTTT. Protein: CSVLHGELFF.

This clonotype was observed once. This chain connects TRBV7-9 to TRBJ1-2, with D perhaps matching TRBD1 (5 bases). Germline loops: CDR1 SEHNR, CDR2 FQNEAQ (reference sequence). V was pared by 0 bases and J by 6 bases, with 8 bases between. The CDR3 is 13 residues long. In nucleotides, the CDR3 is TGTGCCAGCAGCTTAGCAGCGGGGGATGGCTACACCTTC. Amino acids: CASSLAAGDGYTF.

The chain has TRBV7-7 and TRBJ2-1; D gene uncertain. CDR1 is SSHAT and CDR2 is FNYEAQ in the germline V gene (reference sequence). The germline V and J ends were trimmed by 6 bases and 4 bases, with 16 bases remaining between them. The CDR3 contains 15 residues. CDR3 region: CASSSRSSAYNEQFF. The CDR3 bases are TGTGCCAGCAGTTCCCGCTCGAGTGCGTACAATGAGCAGTTCTTC.

The rearrangement joins TRBV4-3 to TRBJ2-1, with D possibly matching TRBD2 (5 bases). CDR1 is LGHNA and CDR2 is YSLEER in the germline V gene. Trimming shortened V by 1 base and J by 0 bases, and 10 bases separated the two germline ends. This CDR3 is built from 16 residues. CDR3 loop: CASSQGSGSSYNEQFF. In DNA form, the CDR3 reads TGCGCCAGCAGCCAAGGATCGGGAAGCTCCTACAATGAGCAGTTCTTC.

Comments on this clonotype: A junction end diverges from the germline sequence, so it may reflect a read error. The J gene is TRBJ1-2, the V gene TRBV7-9; D may be TRBD1 (5 bases). The CDR3 totals 14 residues. Germline CDR1 SEHNR, CDR2 FQNEAQ (reference sequence). The DNA of the CDR3 is TGCGCCAGCAGCGGCAGAGGGGTAGGATATGGCTACACCTTC. Residues: CASSGRGVGYGYTF.